The sequence of this T cell receptor beta chain was determined in a study of control samples from healthy donors and cancer patients. Profiling relied on immunoSEQ multiplex PCR, and the TCRdb table lists in-frame clones only, not all of them. This table has about 180,000 clones, 90% appearing once. CDR3 size: 17 residues. Per the germline V gene, CDR1 is LGHDT and CDR2 is YNNKEL (reference sequence). With V trimmed by 3 bases and J by 1 base, 7 bases remained unmatched. Sequences were obtained from blood. The sequence derives from a woman aged 50 to 60 in good health. The chain employs TRBV3-1 (or the pseudogene TRBV3-2) and TRBJ2-2; 8 bases map to TRBD1. CDR3 protein: CASSHPPGTGNTGELFF. CDR3 nucleotides: TGTGCCAGCAGCCATCCTCCCGGGACAGGGAACACCGGGGAGCTGTTTTTT.